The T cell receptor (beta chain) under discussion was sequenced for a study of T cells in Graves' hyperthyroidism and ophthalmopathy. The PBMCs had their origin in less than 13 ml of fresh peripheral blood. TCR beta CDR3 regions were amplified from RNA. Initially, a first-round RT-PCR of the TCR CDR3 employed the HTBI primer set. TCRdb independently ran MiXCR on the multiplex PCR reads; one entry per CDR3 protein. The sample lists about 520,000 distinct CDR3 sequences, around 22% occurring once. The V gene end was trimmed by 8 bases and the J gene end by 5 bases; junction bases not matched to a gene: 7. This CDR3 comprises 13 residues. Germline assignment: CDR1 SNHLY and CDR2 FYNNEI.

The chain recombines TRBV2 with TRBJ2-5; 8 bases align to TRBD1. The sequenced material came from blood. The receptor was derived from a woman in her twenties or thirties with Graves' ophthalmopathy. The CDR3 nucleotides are TGTGCCAGCGCACAGGGGGACATGGAGACCCAGTACTTC. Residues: CASAQGDMETQYF.